These 13 T cell receptor beta chains were all obtained from the same sample, sequenced in a study of cytomegalovirus exposure and HLA in healthy donors (dated by TCRdb to the late 2010s). Library generation was performed with the immunoSEQ multiplex PCR assay. The multiplex PCR relied on a mix of 60 forward primers for TCR Vbeta segments and 13 reverse primers for TCR Jbeta segments. This immuneACCESS table, as held by TCRdb, lists in-frame sequences with V and J called but not all clones. Of the missing ones, under half trace to an unresolved V gene in checked studies; the others have no known cause. Across this sample there are about 170,000 clones, with roughly 80% seen only once. The ten largest clonotypes hold 0.7% to 0.95% of the sample. Sequencing used PBMCs. Receptors were obtained from a young woman in good health and CMV-seronegative.

The chain couples TRBV5-4 to TRBJ2-7; possible D gene TRBD2, 8 bases. Trimming removed 4 bases from V and 2 bases from J, with 22 bases in between. Germline CDR1 reads SGHNT; CDR2 reads YYREEE (reference sequence). CDR3 length: 17 residues. This chain's CDR3 is CASSRPGVAGTAYEQYF. CDR3 coding DNA: TGTGCCAGCAGCCGCCCCGGGGTAGCGGGGACAGCCTACGAGCAGTACTTC.

The genes are TRBV28 and TRBJ1-2; possible D gene TRBD1, 5 bases. CDR1 and CDR2 (germline): MDHEN, SYDVKM. Deletions cut 3 bases from V and 3 bases from J, with 14 bases between. This CDR3 contains 15 residues. In DNA form, the CDR3 reads TGTGCCAGCAGTTTGGGGGGGAACAGTCACTATGGCTACACCTTC. Translated: CASSLGGNSHYGYTF.

Regarding this clone: One end of the junction fails to match germline, which may point to a read error. CDR3 sequence (DNA): TGTGCCAGTAGTATACAGCGGGCCGCCCCAATCTTC. This codes for CASSIQRAAPIF. This rearrangement joins TRBV19 to TRBJ2-1, with a weak D call TRBD2 (6 bases). The CDR3 extends over 12 amino acids. Germline CDR1 is LNHDA and CDR2 is SQIVND (reference sequence).

This clone showed up just once. The rearrangement joins TRBV7-2 to TRBJ2-7, with D maybe TRBD1 (6 bases). This CDR3 spans 16 amino acids. Trimming pared 1 base from V and 7 bases from J, leaving 20 bases between. The V gene's germline CDR1 is SGHTA and CDR2 FQGNSA. CDR3: CASSLGSGHSIGEQYF. CDR3 coding DNA: TGTGCCAGCAGCTTAGGATCGGGACACTCCATTGGGGAGCAGTACTTC.

This chain uses TRBV5-6 with TRBJ2-5; 7 bases map to TRBD1. The last part of the DNA fits TRBJ2-7 better; the J call may be wrong. The CDR3 extends over 15 amino acids. Germline V gene sequence: CDR1 SGHDT, CDR2 YYEEEE. The CDR3 bases are TGTGCCAGCAGCTTACCAGGGGGAATCTCCTACGAGCAGTACTTC. Its protein product is CASSLPGGISYEQYF.

This clone appeared a few times. The J gene is TRBJ1-1, the V gene TRBV5-4; 7 bases are a match to TRBD1. Germline V lookup: CDR1 SGHNT, CDR2 YYREEE (reference sequence). The V segment lost 0 bases and the J segment 1 base; nucleotides outside the gene matches: 3. The CDR3 has 15 amino acids. The CDR3 here is CASSLGQGSNTEAFF. In DNA, the CDR3 is TGTGCCAGCAGCTTGGGACAGGGTTCGAACACTGAAGCTTTCTTT.

J is TRBJ2-5 and V is TRBV7-2; D not certain. The ends were cut back, 6 bases at V and 1 base at J, with 3 bases in the middle. CDR1 and CDR2 (germline): SGHTA, FQGNSA. The CDR3 length is 11 residues. DNA for the CDR3: TGTGCCAGCAGTCGCCAAGAGACCCAGTACTTC. Protein: CASSRQETQYF.

The rearrangement uses TRBV11-1 and TRBJ1-1; D is uncertain. Trimming cost V 5 bases and J 0 bases, with 10 bases left between them. Germline V gene lookup returns CDR1 SGHAT and CDR2 FQDESV (reference sequence). The CDR3 totals 14 residues. The CDR3 DNA follows: TGTGCCAGCAGCCCCCAGGTGGTGAACACTGAAGCTTTCTTT. This codes for CASSPQVVNTEAFF.

This clone came up a few times. The chain joins TRBV7-9 to TRBJ1-3; D may be TRBD1 (6 bases). Germline-derived CDR1 and CDR2 are SEHNR and FQNEAQ (reference sequence). With 1 base removed from V and 0 bases from J, the gap between germline ends came to 13 bases. The length of the CDR3 is 17 residues. CDR3 bases: TGTGCCAGCAGCTTAGACCGGACAGTAATCTCTGGAAACACCATATATTTT. This codes for CASSLDRTVISGNTIYF.

In this sample, this clone turned up once. The chain couples TRBV7-9 to TRBJ2-5; no clear D. Looked up from germline, CDR1 is SEHNR and CDR2 is FQNEAQ (reference sequence). The length of the CDR3 is 14 residues. Deletions cut 1 base from V and 2 bases from J, with 8 bases between. CDR3 nucleotides: TGTGCCAGCAGCTTAGATGTGGAGCAAGAGACCCAGTACTTC. Translation: CASSLDVEQETQYF.

The gene calls are TRBV7-6 and TRBJ1-4, with D possibly matching TRBD1 (6 bases). Germline V CDR1 and CDR2: SGHVS, FNYEAQ. V gave up 3 bases and J gave up 4 bases, with 18 bases separating them. The CDR3 runs 17 residues. The CDR3 DNA sequence: TGTGCCAGCAGCTTCCCTCTCAGAGGACAGCGTAATGAAAAACTGTTTTTT. It translates to CASSFPLRGQRNEKLFF.

The chain is built from TRBV28 and TRBJ1-4; maybe TRBD1 (5 bases). V was cut by 6 bases and J by 2 bases, with 10 bases left in between. The CDR3 has 14 residues. CDR1 is MDHEN and CDR2 is SYDVKM in the germline V gene. CDR3 coding DNA: TGTGCCAGCAGCGGGGGGACTACTAATGAAAAACTGTTTTTT. This translates into CASSGGTTNEKLFF.

Details on this clone: Compared with germline, one end of the junction differs, possibly owing to a read error. The chain recombines TRBV7-9 with TRBJ2-1, with D possibly being TRBD2 (6 bases). The CDR3 has 18 amino acids. CDR1 is SEHNR, CDR2 FQNEAQ, per germline (reference sequence). CDR3 region: CSSAAEGLGSLVYNEQFF. In DNA, the CDR3 is TGTTCCAGCGCGGCGGAGGGTCTAGGGTCCTTGGTCTACAATGAGCAGTTCTTC.